This T cell receptor (beta chain) comes out of a study of technical replicates of blood from a few donors (dated by TCRdb to 2017 to 2019). A note on this clone: Its cognate antigen has yet to be identified. No per-base quality is available; no much larger clone lies one base away.

Preparation of the library involved the immunoSEQ multiplex PCR assay. TCRdb obtained this table from immuneACCESS and retained in-frame rearrangements with V and J assigned. These tables miss some clones; where compared with another copy, unresolved V genes account for less than half of the shortfall, and the remainder is unexplained. Here the sample has 80,000 or so clones; 95% to 97% occur a single time. Around 0.2% of the sample lies in the top ten. CDR1 and CDR2 are drawn from the germline V gene: SGHVS, FNYEAQ. The CDR3 has 14 amino acids, counting the end cysteine and phenylalanine. The read is trimmed to its CDR3 DNA, 42 bases read in frame from base 1. The germline ends are 13 bases apart after V is trimmed by 5 bases and J by 2 bases.

The sequence was collected from a human donor in good health. The specimen was T cells isolated from PBMCs. The chain joins TRBV7-6 to TRBJ2-7, with the D gene not clear enough to name. The nucleotide sequence is TGTGCCAGCAGCCAAACCACCTATCCCTACGAGCAGTACTTC. It encodes CASSQTTYPYEQYF.